The 14 T cell receptor beta chains below were found in one sample sequenced in a study of CXCR3-negative and CXCR3-positive naive CD8 T cells. The authors prepared UMI-labeled TRB cDNA libraries by 5' RACE. TCRdb reanalyzed the 5' RACE reads, giving one entry per CDR3 protein sequence and no DNA. The data include 85,000 to 90,000 distinct CDR3 sequences; the top ten clones carry approximately 0.82%. Their antigen targets remain unknown. The study, taken as a whole, reports: Greater hydrophobicity was found in TRB CDR3s of CXCR3-positive naive cells than of CXCR3-negative naive cells.

Sequenced sample: naive CXCR3+ CD8+ T cells from blood. Subset reported: CD45RO-CCR7+CD27+CD95- naive CD8+ T cells expressing CXCR3 (TNR3+). All receptors come from a human donor in good health. Some clones in this sample may be carry-over from other donors' samples.

This chain uses TRBV7-9 with TRBJ2-1. CDR3 size: 15 residues. Looked up from germline, CDR1 is SEHNR and CDR2 is FQNEAQ (reference sequence). The CDR3 sequence is CASSYPDERDNEQFF.

The chain carries TRBV7-8 and TRBJ2-1; the D call from TCRdb, TRBD2, cannot be confirmed without DNA. Per the germline V gene, CDR1 is SGHVS and CDR2 is FQNEAQ. The CDR3 runs to 13 residues. CDR3 sequence reads: CASSSGLVNEQFF.

The chain is built from TRBV29-1 and TRBJ2-3; TCRdb selects TRBD2, and the lack of DNA leaves this call unchecked. Germline V gives CDR1 SQVTM, CDR2 ANQGSEA. The CDR3 runs to 15 residues. The CDR3 spells CSVASGEGLTDTQYF.

The chain is built from TRBV7-9 and TRBJ2-5; the D call from TCRdb, TRBD1, cannot be confirmed without DNA. The CDR3 has 13 amino acids. Germline V gene data show CDR1 as SEHNR and CDR2 as FQNEAQ (reference sequence). This CDR3 is CASSHRTQETQYF.

The chain is built from TRBV30 and TRBJ1-2. The V gene's germline CDR1 is GTSNPN and CDR2 SVGIG (reference sequence). The CDR3 is 12 residues long. The CDR3 sequence is CAWSAADYGYTF. Variable domain in full (rest from reference TRBV30 and TRBJ1-2): SQTIHQWPATLVQPVGSPLSLECTVEGTSNPNLYWYRQAAGRGLQLLFYSVGIGQISSEVPQNLSASRPQDRQFILSSKKLLLSDSGFYLCAWSAADYGYTFGSGTRLTVV.

The chain couples TRBV7-2 to TRBJ2-7. CDR1 is SGHTA, CDR2 FQGNSA, per germline. This CDR3 spans 13 amino acids. This chain's CDR3 is CASSLDETYEQYF.

The CDR3 sequence is CASSLRGEVRGNTIYF. The chain uses TRBV28 and TRBJ1-3; the D call from TCRdb, TRBD1, cannot be confirmed without DNA. CDR1 MDHEN and CDR2 SYDVKM come from the germline V gene. The CDR3 has 16 amino acids.

V and J are TRBV27 and TRBJ2-7; without DNA, the TCRdb call of TRBD1 cannot be checked. Germline CDR1 is MNHEY and CDR2 is SMNVEV (reference sequence). This CDR3 is built from 16 residues. The CDR3 loop reads CASSPGGLNFVYEQYF.

The V and J genes are TRBV7-6 and TRBJ1-1. CDR3 length: 14 residues. The V gene's germline CDR1 is SGHVS and CDR2 FNYEAQ. The CDR3 sequence is CASSLAAVNTEAFF.

The chain links TRBV12-3 or TRBV12-4 to TRBJ2-7; TCRdb returns TRBD2, unconfirmable since there is no DNA. There are 16 residues in the CDR3. The CDR3: CASSPRSSGGAYEQYF.

The chain has TRBV2 and TRBJ2-1. In germline, CDR1 is SNHLY, CDR2 FYNNEI. This CDR3 spans 12 amino acids. CDR3 amino acids: CASSDFNNEQFF.

This chain links TRBV2 with TRBJ1-5. Germline V gives CDR1 SNHLY, CDR2 FYNNEI. This CDR3 region has 12 residues. CDR3 protein: CASSDLNQPQHF. Based on the CDR3 plus reference TRBV2 and TRBJ1-5, the full variable domain is EPEVTQTPSHQVTQMGQEVILRCVPISNHLYFYWYRQILGQKVEFLVSFYNNEISEKSEIFDDQFSVERPDGSNFTLKIRSTKLEDSAMYFCASSDLNQPQHFGDGTRLSIL.

The chain combines TRBV5-1 with TRBJ2-1; TCRdb indicates TRBD2, and absent DNA this call remains unverified. This CDR3 contains 15 residues. The germline V gene encodes CDR1 SGHRS and CDR2 YFSETQ. The CDR3 loop is CASSSGLAGYNEQFF.

V gene TRBV28 combines with J gene TRBJ2-7; without DNA, the TCRdb call of TRBD2 cannot be checked. CDR1 is MDHEN, CDR2 SYDVKM, per germline. CDR3 size: 13 residues. CDR3 region: CASSPRGYHEQYF. Supplemented by reference TRBV28 and TRBJ2-7, the full variable domain reads DVKVTQSSRYLVKRTGEKVFLECVQDMDHENMFWYRQDPGLGLRLIYFSYDVKMKEKGDIPEGYSVSREKKERFSLILESASTNQTSMYLCASSPRGYHEQYFGPGTRLTVT.